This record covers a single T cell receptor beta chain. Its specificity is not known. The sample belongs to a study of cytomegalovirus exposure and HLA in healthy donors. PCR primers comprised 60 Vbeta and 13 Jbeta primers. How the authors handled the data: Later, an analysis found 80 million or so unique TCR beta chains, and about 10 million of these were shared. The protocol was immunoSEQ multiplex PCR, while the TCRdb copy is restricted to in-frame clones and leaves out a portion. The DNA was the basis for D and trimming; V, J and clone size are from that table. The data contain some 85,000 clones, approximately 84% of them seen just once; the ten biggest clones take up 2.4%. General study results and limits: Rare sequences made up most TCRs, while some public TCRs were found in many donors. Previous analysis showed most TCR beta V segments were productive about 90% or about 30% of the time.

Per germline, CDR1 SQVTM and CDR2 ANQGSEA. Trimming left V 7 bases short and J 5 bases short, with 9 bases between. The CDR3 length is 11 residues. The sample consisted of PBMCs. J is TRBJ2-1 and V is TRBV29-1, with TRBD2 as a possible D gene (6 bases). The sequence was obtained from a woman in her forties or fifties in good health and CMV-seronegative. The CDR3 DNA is TGCAGCGGGACTAAAAACAATGAGCAGTTCTTC. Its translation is CSGTKNNEQFF.